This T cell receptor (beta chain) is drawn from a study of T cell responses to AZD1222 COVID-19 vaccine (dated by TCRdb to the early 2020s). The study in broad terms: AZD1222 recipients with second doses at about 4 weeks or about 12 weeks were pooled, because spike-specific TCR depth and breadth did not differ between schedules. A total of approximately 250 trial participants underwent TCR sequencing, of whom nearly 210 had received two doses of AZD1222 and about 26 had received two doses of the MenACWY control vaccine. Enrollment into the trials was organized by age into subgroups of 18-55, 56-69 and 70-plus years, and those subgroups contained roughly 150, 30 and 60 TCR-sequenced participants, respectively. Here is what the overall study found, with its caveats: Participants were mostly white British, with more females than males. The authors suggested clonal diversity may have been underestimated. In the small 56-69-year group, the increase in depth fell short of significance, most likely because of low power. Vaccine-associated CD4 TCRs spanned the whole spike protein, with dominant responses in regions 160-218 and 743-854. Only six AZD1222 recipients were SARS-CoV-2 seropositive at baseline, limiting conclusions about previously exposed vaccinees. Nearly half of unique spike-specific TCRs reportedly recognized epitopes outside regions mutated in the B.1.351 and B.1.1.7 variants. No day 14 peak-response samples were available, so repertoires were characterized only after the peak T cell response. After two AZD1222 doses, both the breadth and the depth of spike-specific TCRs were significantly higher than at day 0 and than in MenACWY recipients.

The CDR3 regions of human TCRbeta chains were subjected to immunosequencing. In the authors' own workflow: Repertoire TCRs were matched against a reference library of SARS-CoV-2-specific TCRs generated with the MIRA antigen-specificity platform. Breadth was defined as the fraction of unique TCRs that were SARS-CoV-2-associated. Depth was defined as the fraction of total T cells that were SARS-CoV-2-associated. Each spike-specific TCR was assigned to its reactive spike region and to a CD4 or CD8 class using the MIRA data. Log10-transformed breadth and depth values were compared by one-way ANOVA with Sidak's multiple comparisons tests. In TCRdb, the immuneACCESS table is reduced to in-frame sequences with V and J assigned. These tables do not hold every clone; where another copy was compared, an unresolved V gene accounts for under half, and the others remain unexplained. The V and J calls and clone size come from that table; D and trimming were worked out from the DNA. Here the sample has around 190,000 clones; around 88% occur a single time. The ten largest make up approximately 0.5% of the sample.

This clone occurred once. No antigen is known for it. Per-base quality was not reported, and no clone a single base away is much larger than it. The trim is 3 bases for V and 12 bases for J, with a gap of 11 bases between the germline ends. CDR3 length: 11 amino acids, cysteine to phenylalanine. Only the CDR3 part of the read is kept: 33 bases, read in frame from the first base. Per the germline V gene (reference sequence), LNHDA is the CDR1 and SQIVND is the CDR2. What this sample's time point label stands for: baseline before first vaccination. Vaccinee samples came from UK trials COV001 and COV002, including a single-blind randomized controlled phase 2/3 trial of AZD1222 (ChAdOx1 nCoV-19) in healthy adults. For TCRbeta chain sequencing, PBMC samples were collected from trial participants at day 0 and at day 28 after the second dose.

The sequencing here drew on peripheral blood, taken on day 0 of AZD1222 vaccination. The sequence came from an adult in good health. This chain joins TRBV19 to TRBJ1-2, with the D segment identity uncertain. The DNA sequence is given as TGTGCCAGTAGTATTTACGACCGCCACACCTTC. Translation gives CASSIYDRHTF.